This section outlines one T cell receptor (beta chain) sequence together with its context. This clone has just one count. Its antigen target is currently unknown. Base-call qualities are not available, and no considerably larger clone is one nucleotide away. The cohort was made up of 666 healthy bone marrow donors. At the time of sampling, all cohort members were nominally healthy, though unrecorded immune exposures were likely present. The donor tested CMV seropositive, placing the donor among the 289 seropositive members of the cohort. A peripheral blood sample was provided by each donor, and peripheral blood mononuclear cells were used for TCR beta sequencing. Genomic DNA extraction from the blood cell samples was performed with the Qiagen DNeasy Blood Extraction Kit. The data are from a study of cytomegalovirus exposure and HLA in healthy donors (dated by TCRdb to 2016 to 2017). Describing the broader study: An earlier analysis of about 530 of the donors reported about 260 Gb of sequence data and 95 million to 120 million unique TCR beta sequences obtained from about 170 million T cells. An earlier analysis of 500 to 650 of the donors applied high-throughput TCR beta sequencing to assess whether each TCR beta V gene segment acted as functional or pseudogenic. Donor age, sex, ethnicity and CMV serostatus were compiled together with the repertoire data. On average, roughly 240,000 unique TCR beta nucleotide sequences were sequenced per donor among 398 genotyped donors of the cohort, with roughly 18% of those sequences being non-productive. To predict cytomegalovirus infection status, the study brought together high-throughput TCR immunosequencing, statistical association of individual TCRs with disease status, and machine learning. Approximately 300 gigabases of sequencing data and about 92 million unique TCR sequences made up an early release that covered roughly 670 HLA-typed donors. A later genetic analysis took genome-wide SNP genotypes for about three fifths of the 666 donors and used that subset as a discovery cohort. The study aimed to test whether cataloging public T cell receptors could reveal signatures of past pathogen exposure. The study used immunosequencing to profile the T cell repertoires of several hundred subjects and linked those repertoires to cytomegalovirus serostatus. In a later analysis, previously published TCR beta repertoires from 666 donors were re-analyzed and high-resolution HLA genotyping was added so that TCR occurrence patterns could be studied. Besides the first cohort of around 670 subjects, a separate validation cohort made up of over a hundred different subjects was used. All discovery cohort repertoires had been generated using a single sequencing platform. Rather than drawing on any new phenotypic data, the later analysis identified candidate immune exposures from TCR beta sequences and the way those sequences occurred across donors. HLA typing covered class I and class II loci at four-digit resolution. Of the roughly 410 genotyped donors, over 80% were placed in the genetic ancestry cluster associated with self-reported Caucasian donors. Typing coverage varied by locus: about 620-630 donors for A, B, C, DRB1 and DQB1; approximately 500 for DQA1; approximately 570 for DPA1; roughly 450 for DPB1. Four or five DR-DQ haplotypes were treated as single units for association and clustering because of strong linkage in the cohort.

Trimming accounts for 4 bases at V and 4 bases at J, while the number of junction bases matched to no gene is 5. The cysteine opens and the phenylalanine closes a CDR3 of 15 amino acids. Of the read, only the CDR3 DNA is kept; its 45 bases are in frame from base 1. CDR1 and CDR2 are drawn from the germline V gene (reference sequence): SGHNT, YYREEE. The method was the immunoSEQ multiplex PCR assay. For the multiplex PCR, a mixture combining 60 forward primers for TCR Vbeta segments and 13 reverse primers for TCR Jbeta segments was used. The CDR3 region of rearranged TCR beta genes was amplified from genomic DNA with a multiplex PCR assay. On the Illumina HiSeq System, the amplified TCR beta libraries were sequenced as 87-base-pair reads. The authors' pipeline ran thus. Across the 640 or so repertoires, a later analysis counted tens of millions of unique TCR beta chains, around 11 million of which were shared by at least two donors. Raw reads were error-corrected and collapsed into unique sequences by a nearest-neighbor algorithm in which closely related sequences were merged to remove PCR and sequencing errors. CDR3 sequences were aligned to IMGT reference sequences to assign V, D and J gene segments. Each retained sequence needed at least a six-nucleotide match to both a V gene segment and a J gene segment. Rearrangements were classified as productive when the CDR3 lacked stop codons and remained in frame with V and J, and all other rearrangements were classified as non-productive. CDR3 was defined according to IMGT convention as the region running from the second conserved V-encoded cysteine to the conserved J-encoded phenylalanine. The earlier analysis of 587 of the donors excluded sequences that lacked an unambiguous match to a single V gene segment. In an earlier analysis of about 590 of the donors, a V segment was called functional when productive rearrangements were above 56.7%, and segregating when the standard deviation between donors exceeded 5%. A statistical classification framework was built to diagnose cytomegalovirus status from the catalog of TCR beta chain sequences. V and J gene assignment, in a later analysis, came from comparing TCR nucleotide sequences with IMGT/GENE-DB human TR gene sequences. The TCRdist pipeline was used in a later analysis to assign CDR3 sequences and most-parsimonious VDJ recombination scenarios. A later analysis defined each TCR beta chain by its CDR3 amino acid sequence plus V-gene family, and excluded reads lacking a unique V-gene family. To address suspected cross-contamination and a sequencing artifact, a later analysis removed over 500 highly shared, low-generation-probability nucleotide sequences. For each public chain, a later analysis derived a clonal expansion index from normalized ranks of inferred template counts within each repertoire. In a later analysis, generation probabilities were computed with a VDJ recombination model fitted to out-of-frame rearrangements, and the resulting probabilities were checked against IGoR. A later analysis scored TCR-TCR, TCR-HLA and TCR-CMV co-occurrence with hypergeometric tests, applying a repertoire-size bias correction to TCR pairs. A later analysis estimated false discovery rates by permuting HLA or CMV assignments 20 times. In a later analysis, co-occurring TCRs were grouped using DBSCAN, with TCRdist sequence similarity added in when clustering inside HLA-allele-positive subsets. Co-occurrence clustering excluded repertoires with fewer than 30,000 or more than 120,000 public chains, plus five with anomalous nucleotide sharing. TCRdb re-hosts the immuneACCESS table, in-frame sequences only. Its copies lack some clones; in the studies checked, an unresolved V gene accounts for under half of them, and the cause for the rest is not known. The V and J calls and clone size are taken from that table; D and trimming were inferred from the DNA. A total of some 150,000 clones appear in this sample, roughly 80% of them only once. The top ten clonotypes cover about a tenth of the sample.

The paper's findings and limits, for the study overall: A later analysis found that HLA-associated TCR beta chains were more clonally expanded and had lower generation probabilities than equally common non-associated chains. The sequencing pipeline was judged likely to have produced a cluster of highly shared sequence variants as a technical artifact. In a later genetic analysis, a missense DCLRE1C variant was associated with V-gene and J-gene trimming of TCR beta chains, and the association was replicated in an independent cohort. Because counts were too low, seventeen rarely observed V segments, including chromosome 9 orphons, were left out of the earlier analysis of 500 to 650 of the donors. Some IMGT-functional V segments, including TRBV6-2 and TRBV6-3, could not be distinguished by the 87-base-pair reads and were therefore excluded. Correlated functional status among segregating V segments might be attributable to linkage disequilibrium, but an unknown experimental factor could not be ruled out. Most TCR sequences were seen in very few donors, while some public TCRs were found in many individuals. Strong co-occurrence of HLA alleles, especially DR and DQ, made assigning TCR associations to individual alleles difficult. The only immune exposure information available for the cohort was CMV serostatus. Specific HLA alleles were associated with more than 15,000 TCR beta sequences at a false discovery rate of 0.05 in a later analysis. Because HLA typing was missing for some donors at each locus, association tests included only the typed subset. Sequencing depth was assumed to be roughly uniform across donors in the presence/absence analyses, though that assumption may not hold. The authors suggested that the approach could potentially be extended to other disease states and immunological phenotypes. In a later genetic analysis, fewer N-insertions in productive TCRs were reported among donors in an Asian-associated ancestry cluster than the approximately 670-donor mean. A total of 164 TCR beta chains were listed by the study as associated with cytomegalovirus. A later analysis reported that several top co-occurrence clusters appeared linked to parvovirus B19, influenza, CMV and Epstein-Barr virus. In vitro tests confirmed that three of the cytomegalovirus-associated TCR beta chains recognize cytomegalovirus antigens. The classifier was reported to diagnose cytomegalovirus status with high specificity and sensitivity in both the original cohort and the validation cohort. In a later analysis, the rate of TCR association differed among HLA loci, with DRB1 alleles having the most associated TCRs and HLA-C alleles having the fewest. This cohort had only TCR beta chains sequenced, and the lack of alpha or paired-chain data limited which features could be detected. According to a later analysis, most CMV-associated TCR beta chains appeared to be HLA-restricted, and the HLA associations seemed to be driven largely by CMV exposure. A further reported finding was that TCR beta sequences accurately predicted the HLA-A and HLA-B alleles for most subjects in the first cohort. In an earlier analysis of more than 500 of the donors, most TCR beta V segments appeared in productive rearrangements about 87% or about 30% of the time, broadly matching IMGT annotations.

The receptor was derived from a man aged 18 to 35 in good health and CMV-seropositive. The sequence links TRBV5-4 to TRBJ2-5, with 12 bases in between that match TRBD2. Sequencing was performed on PBMCs. CDR3 reads: CASSKLAGGGETQYF. The DNA sequence is TGTGCCAGCAGCAAACTAGCGGGGGGCGGAGAGACCCAGTACTTC.